The rows below give T cell receptor beta chains drawn from one sample of a study of blood T cell repertoires in COVID-19. Method: immunoSEQ multiplex PCR; TCRdb's copy keeps in-frame clones and lacks some. The sample records tens of thousands of clones, more than 80% being singletons. Sequencing was performed on peripheral blood. The receptors come from a human donor in a cohort sampled during active COVID-19. Both conserved end residues are part of each CDR3. The D gene is left open where the match is weak. The size entry is marked missing in some rows and otherwise reads once, few, many or a size class.

TRBV7-9	-	-	TRBJ1-5	TGTGCCAGCAGCATCGGACAGTCGAATCAGCCCCAGCATTTT	CASSIGQSNQPQHF
TRBV12-5	-	-	TRBJ1-1	TGTGCTAGTGGTATAGGCGGGGGGGGATTTGAAGCTTTCTTT	CASGIGGGGFEAFF
TRBV6-2/TRBV6-3	-	-	TRBJ1-5	TGTGCCAGCAGTTATACGGGTAGCAATCAGCCCCAGCATTTT	CASSYTGSNQPQHF
TRBV5-1	-	-	TRBJ2-5	TGCGCCAGCAGCCCCGGCGGATCTACGGAGACCCAGTACTTC	CASSPGGSTETQYF
TRBV18	-	-	TRBJ2-5	TGTGCCAGCTCACCAAACGGAGAGACCCAGTACTTC	CASSPNGETQYF
TRBV30	-	-	TRBJ1-3	TGTGCCTGGAGTCGGGAGCTAAGCTCTGGAAACACCATATATTTT	CAWSRELSSGNTIYF
TRBV2	-	-	TRBJ1-2	TGTGCCAGCAGTGGGACACTTCGCTATGGCTACACCTTC	CASSGTLRYGYTF
TRBV18	TRBD1	-	TRBJ2-5	TGTGCCAGCTCATCTCGACAGGGGGCATTAGAGACCCAGTACTTC	CASSSRQGALETQYF
TRBV5-1	TRBD2	-	TRBJ2-3	TGCGCCAGCAGCTTAAAACTAGCGGGGGTCGATACGCAGTATTTT	CASSLKLAGVDTQYF
TRBV28	-	-	TRBJ2-7	TGTGCCAGCAGCACCAATCGGGAGCCCACCTACGAGCAGTACTTC	CASSTNREPTYEQYF
TRBV29-1	TRBD2	-	TRBJ2-1	TGCAGCGCCCGACTAGCGGGGGGGCCTTACAATGAGCAGTTCTTC	CSARLAGGPYNEQFF
TRBV3-1/TRBV3-2	TRBD1	-	TRBJ1-4	TGTGCCAGCAGCCAACAGGGGGCGCAGGAAAAACTGTTTTTT	CASSQQGAQEKLFF
TRBV5-5	-	-	TRBJ2-1	TGTGCCAGCAGCTTACAGGGTGGTGGGGCAGATGAGCAGTTCTTC	CASSLQGGGADEQFF
TRBV11-2	TRBD1	-	TRBJ2-7	TGTGCCAGCAGCTTGGGGACAGGGGCGGATGAGCAGTACTTC	CASSLGTGADEQYF
TRBV6-6	TRBD1	-	TRBJ1-4	TGTGCCAGCAGGGGGGGACAGGGGCAACGTGAAAAACTGTTTTTT	CASRGGQGQREKLFF
TRBV3-1/TRBV3-2	TRBD2	-	TRBJ2-1	TGTGCCAGCAGCCGGGGGAGGGGCTTAGCAAATGAGCAGTTCTTC	CASSRGRGLANEQFF
TRBV14	TRBD2	-	TRBJ2-7	TGTGCCAGCAGCCGGACTAGGGCTGGCGAGCAGTACTTC	CASSRTRAGEQYF
TRBV30	-	-	TRBJ1-2	TGTGCCTGGGACCCCGGGGGTGATTATAGTGGCTACACCTTC	CAWDPGGDYSGYTF
TRBV7-3	-	-	TRBJ2-1	TGTGCCAGCAGCTTAAAGGGACACGAGCAGTTCTTC	CASSLKGHEQFF
TRBV11-3	-	-	TRBJ2-1	TGTGCCAGCAGCTCACTAACCGGGAGCCACTACAATGAGCAGTTCTTC	CASSSLTGSHYNEQFF
TRBV9	TRBD1	-	TRBJ2-5	TGTGCCAGCAGCAGACAGGGAGAGACCCAGTACTTC	CASSRQGETQYF
TRBV2	-	few	TRBJ1-2	TGTGCCAGCAGTCCCCTCTCAGGGGTTAGCTATGGCTACACCTTC	CASSPLSGVSYGYTF
TRBV7-9	-	-	TRBJ2-7	TGTGCCAGCAGCTGGGCGCACGAGCAGTACTTC	CASSWAHEQYF
TRBV19	-	-	TRBJ2-5	TGTGCCAGTAGTATGAGGCAGAACCAACAAGAGACCCAGTACTTC	CASSMRQNQQETQYF
TRBV28	TRBD2	-	TRBJ2-3	TGTGCCAGCAGTTTGAGTGGGATAGCGGGAGCTACGCAGTATTTT	CASSLSGIAGATQYF
TRBV6-6	TRBD1	-	TRBJ2-5	TGTGCCAGCAGGGGACAGGGTGCCCAAGAGACCCAGTACTTC	CASRGQGAQETQYF
TRBV27	-	-	TRBJ1-2	TGTGCCAGCAGACCAATCGGGATCGTGGGCGAGGGCTACACCTTC	CASRPIGIVGEGYTF
TRBV28	TRBD1	-	TRBJ2-7	TGTGCCAGCAGTTCCGGACAGGGTGTGACCATTAACAGCGAGCAGTACTTC	CASSSGQGVTINSEQYF
TRBV28	-	-	TRBJ1-4	TGTGCCAGCCTCGGGGATACTAATGAAAAACTGTTTTTT	CASLGDTNEKLFF
TRBV4-3	TRBD2	-	TRBJ2-2	TGCGCCAGCAGCCAAGATTTGAGCGGGGGCAGGGGAGGGGAGCTGTTTTTT	CASSQDLSGGRGGELFF
TRBV7-8	TRBD1	-	TRBJ2-7	TGTGCCAGCAGCTCGACAGGGGCAACAACCTACGAGCAGTACTTC	CASSSTGATTYEQYF
TRBV7-9	-	-	TRBJ1-4	TGTGCCAGCAGGCGAGGGGGGGTAACTAATGAAAAACTGTTTTTT	CASRRGGVTNEKLFF
TRBV12-5	-	once	TRBJ1-5	TGTGCTAGTGGTGGAGGTAGCAATCAGCCCCAGCATTTT	CASGGGSNQPQHF
TRBV25-1	-	-	TRBJ2-7	TGTGCCACCGTCGACAGGAGCTACGAGCAGTACTTC	CATVDRSYEQYF
TRBV19	-	-	TRBJ1-4	TGTGCCAGTAGCGACAGAGGCGCAACTAATGAAAAACTGTTTTTT	CASSDRGATNEKLFF
TRBV28	TRBD1	-	TRBJ2-7	TGTGCCAGCACAGACAGGGCCCACGAGCAGTACTTC	CASTDRAHEQYF
TRBV19	-	-	TRBJ2-3	TGTGCCAGCCAACAAGCAGGGGCTACCACAGATACGCAGTATTTT	CASQQAGATTDTQYF
TRBV10-3	TRBD1	-	TRBJ2-1	TGTGCCATCAGTCGGGACAGGGGAAATGAGCAGTTCTTC	CAISRDRGNEQFF
TRBV3-1/TRBV3-2	-	-	TRBJ2-1	TGTGCCAGCAGCCGAGTTAATGAGCAGTTCTTC	CASSRVNEQFF
TRBV6-4	TRBD1	-	TRBJ1-2	TGTGCCAGCAGTGACCCGGACAGGGATGGCTATGGCTACACCTTC	CASSDPDRDGYGYTF
TRBV6-1	TRBD1	few	TRBJ1-2	TGTGCCAGCAGTGAGTACAGACAGGGCAACTATGGCTACACCTTC	CASSEYRQGNYGYTF
TRBV27	TRBD1	once	TRBJ1-5	TGTGCCAGCAGGCAGATCGGGACAGGGGAACAGCCCCAGCATTTT	CASRQIGTGEQPQHF
TRBV28	TRBD1	-	TRBJ2-7	TGTGCCAGCAGTTTCCAGACAGGGTCCTACGAGCAGTACTTC	CASSFQTGSYEQYF
TRBV10-1	TRBD1	-	TRBJ2-1	TGCGCCAGCAGTCATGACCCCCCGGGACAGGTCTACAATGAGCAGTTCTTC	CASSHDPPGQVYNEQFF
TRBV15	TRBD1	-	TRBJ2-6	TGTGCCACCAGCAGGACACAGGGACAGGGAGCTGGGGCCAACGTCCTGACTTTC	CATSRTQGQGAGANVLTF
TRBV24-1	TRBD2	-	TRBJ2-3	TGTGCCACCAGTGAGGTTAGCGGGGGTTCAGATACGCAGTATTTT	CATSEVSGGSDTQYF
TRBV9	-	few	TRBJ2-1	TGTGCCAGCAGCGTAGGGGGAGCTATTACCTCCTACAATGAGCAGTTCTTC	CASSVGGAITSYNEQFF
TRBV10-2	TRBD2	once	TRBJ2-7	TGCGCCAGCAGCGCCACTAGCGGGAGCTCCTACGAGCAGTACTTC	CASSATSGSSYEQYF
TRBV20-1	TRBD1	-	TRBJ1-1	TGCAGTGCTAGTGGGACAGGGGACACTGAAGCTTTCTTT	CSASGTGDTEAFF
TRBV7-9	-	-	TRBJ2-7	TGTGCCAGCAGCACCGGGAAGACCTACGAGCAGTACTTC	CASSTGKTYEQYF
TRBV6-6	-	-	TRBJ1-2	TGTGCCAGCCGAGGACAGACCTCCTATGGCTACACCTTC	CASRGQTSYGYTF
TRBV6-4	TRBD2	-	TRBJ2-4	TGTGCCAGCAGTGTGGAGGGAGGGATCTCCAAAAACATTCAGTACTTC	CASSVEGGISKNIQYF
TRBV7-8	-	-	TRBJ2-3	TGTGCCAGCAGCTTAGAGGGGGGGTTGAGGATTGATACGCAGTATTTT	CASSLEGGLRIDTQYF